Following are 21 T cell receptor beta chains from one sample sequenced in a study of T cells in Graves' hyperthyroidism and ophthalmopathy (dated by TCRdb to between 2018 and 2020). Library generation was performed with multiplex PCR. The instrument was an Illumina HiSeq 2000. The TCR beta CDR3 regions were amplified from the RNA transcripts. The TCR CDR3 was subjected to a first round of RT-PCR using the HTBI primer set and the Qiagen OneStep RT-PCR kit. Using fastp trimming at Q25 and MiXCR clonotype assembly, TCRdb reanalyzed the public sequencing data and kept in-frame beta chains. Rows with one shared CDR3 protein collapse into an entry with the most common genes and DNA. This sample is represented by 500,000 to 600,000 distinct CDR3 sequences; less than 20% of them were singletons. The top ten hold over 45% of the sample. Sequencing was carried out using blood. The source is a man aged 35-49 years with Graves' ophthalmopathy.

The genes are TRBV11-2 and TRBJ2-1, with 13 bases fitting TRBD2. The germline V gene encodes CDR1 SGHAT and CDR2 FQNNGV. Trimming removed 8 bases from V and 6 bases from J; junction bases left unmatched: 25. This CDR3 comprises 21 residues. The CDR3 DNA follows: TGTGCCAGCGGATACCCCCCTACCGGGACTAGCGGGACAGGGAATCCCAATGAGCAGTTCTTC. Its translation: CASGYPPTGTSGTGNPNEQFF.

This clonotype was counted between two and nine times. This chain connects TRBV12-3 or TRBV12-4 to TRBJ2-1, with TRBD1 matching over 8 bases. This CDR3 contains 16 residues. V lost 7 bases and J lost 0; bases outside the gene matches: 8. The CDR3 loop is CASILRTGSSYNEQFF. For the CDR3, the DNA is TGTGCCAGCATCCTGAGGACAGGGAGCTCCTACAATGAGCAGTTCTTC.

V usage is TRBV2 and J usage is TRBJ2-2; 7 nucleotides line up with TRBD2. Germline V gene lookup returns CDR1 SNHLY and CDR2 FYNNEI. The V and J ends lost 10 bases and 4 bases, in that order; junction bases with no gene match: 12. There are 15 residues in the CDR3. The DNA for the CDR3 is TGTGCCACCACCCTCCTGGGGGGGGGCACCGGGGAGCTGTTTTTT. Translated, it gives CATTLLGGGTGELFF.

The V call is TRBV7-9, the J call TRBJ1-1; 9 bases are shared with TRBD1. J gave up 0 bases and V 1 base, and 9 bases lay outside the gene matches. Per germline, CDR1 SEHNR and CDR2 FQNEAQ (reference sequence). The CDR3 has 18 amino acids. CDR3 sequence (DNA): TGTGCCAGCAGCTTAGTTAGGCGGACAGGGGATATGAACACTGAAGCTTTCTTT. Its protein product is CASSLVRRTGDMNTEAFF.

This clonotype was counted between two and nine times. J is TRBJ2-7 and V is TRBV5-1, with a possible D match to TRBD1 (6 bases). Germline assignment: CDR1 SGHRS and CDR2 YFSETQ. The CDR3 is 16 residues long. V lost 0 bases to trimming and J lost 3 bases, with 16 bases between them. In nucleotides, the CDR3 is TGCGCCAGCAGCTTGGCCGGAGCGGACAGACACTACGAGCAGTACTTC. Protein product: CASSLAGADRHYEQYF.

This clonotype was seen more than once but under ten times. The chain joins TRBV7-9 to TRBJ2-1; D gene ambiguous. The CDR3 covers 17 residues. V lost 5 bases to trimming and J lost 5 bases, with 22 bases between them. Germline CDR1 and CDR2: SEHNR and FQNEAQ (reference sequence). The DNA for the CDR3 is TGTGCCAGCAGCGGCTTTTTCACTAACCGTTGGGACAATGAGCAGTTCTTC. Its translation is CASSGFFTNRWDNEQFF.

The chain combines TRBV12-5 with TRBJ2-1, with 11 bases aligning to TRBD2. This CDR3 is built from 18 residues. With V trimmed by 3 bases and J by 2 bases, 9 bases remained unmatched. Per germline, CDR1 LGHNT and CDR2 FRNRAP. The CDR3 coding sequence is TGTGCTAGTGGTTTCTCAATCTCGACTAGCGGGGCCTACAATGAGCAGTTCTTC. It specifies CASGFSISTSGAYNEQFF.

The genes are TRBV12-3 or TRBV12-4 and TRBJ1-5; TRBD1 might be the D (5 bases). Trimming shortened V by 3 bases and J by 5 bases, and 11 bases separated the two germline ends. The CDR3 totals 14 residues. The CDR3 DNA reads TGTGCCAGCAGTTTCGTACAGGCTGATCAGCCCCAGCATTTT. Its protein is CASSFVQADQPQHF.

This clonotype was observed at least ten times. The genes are TRBV12-3 or TRBV12-4 and TRBJ2-5, with 9 bases aligning to TRBD1. This CDR3 region has 16 residues. V gave up 5 bases and J gave up 2 bases; unmatched junction bases: 9. Written as DNA, the CDR3 is TGTGCCAGCAGTCCTCGCGGGACAGGGCCACAAGAGACCCAGTACTTC. Translated, it gives CASSPRGTGPQETQYF.

The chain recombines TRBV14 with TRBJ2-5; 9 nucleotides align to TRBD1. The CDR3 contains 15 residues. Trimming cost V 4 bases and J 5 bases; bases outside gene matches: 8. Germline CDR1 is SGHDN and CDR2 is FVKESK. The CDR3 DNA reads TGTGCCAGCAGCCTTGGGACAGGGTTCGGTGAGACCCAGTACTTC. Translation gives CASSLGTGFGETQYF. Full variable domain (missing parts from reference TRBV14 and TRBJ2-5): EAGVTQFPSHSVIEKGQTVTLRCDPISGHDNLYWYRRVMGKEIKFLLHFVKESKQDESGMPNNRFLAERTGGTYSTLKVQPAELEDSGVYFCASSLGTGFGETQYFGPGTRLLVL.

This clonotype has only a few counts. The J gene is TRBJ2-7, the V gene TRBV12-3 or TRBV12-4; D is undetermined. V was cut by 3 bases and J by 2 bases, with 11 bases left in between. CDR3 length: 14 residues. The CDR3 protein is CASSFSRRPYEQYF. The CDR3, as DNA: TGTGCCAGCAGTTTTTCCCGAAGGCCCTACGAGCAGTACTTC.

This clonotype showed up just a few times. This chain uses TRBV6-5 with TRBJ2-3; 8 bases fit TRBD2. CDR1 and CDR2 from the germline V gene are MNHEY and SVGAGI. The CDR3 consists of 14 residues. Trimming cost V 2 bases and J 4 bases; bases outside gene matches: 2. CDR3: CASSYGLASDTQYF. The CDR3 region has the DNA TGTGCCAGCAGTTACGGACTAGCATCAGATACGCAGTATTTT.

The chain employs TRBV7-9 and TRBJ2-2; perhaps TRBD1 as D (5 bases). The germline V and J ends were trimmed by 3 bases and 1 base, with 12 bases remaining between them. This CDR3 has 16 amino acids. CDR1 and CDR2 from the germline V gene are SEHNR and FQNEAQ (reference sequence). The chain's CDR3 is CASSFRQGWNTGELFF. As DNA, the CDR3 is TGTGCCAGCAGCTTCCGTCAGGGATGGAACACCGGGGAGCTGTTTTTT.

V is TRBV20-1 and J is TRBJ1-2, with TRBD1 matching 7 bases. The length of the CDR3 is 16 residues. V was pared by 6 bases and J by 4 bases, with 17 bases of the junction left unmatched. Germline CDR1 is DFQATT and CDR2 is SNEGSKA (reference sequence). Here the CDR3 DNA reads TGCAGTGCCAACGCAGCAGGGGCCAGGGGGACCTATGGCTACACCTTC. Translated: CSANAAGARGTYGYTF.

With respect to this clonotype: This may be a read error, as it is one base from a much larger clone. V usage is TRBV7-2 and J usage is TRBJ2-3, with D unresolved. V shed 2 bases and J shed 5 bases, with 8 bases lying between them. The CDR3 sequence is 13 residues long. Germline V gene data show CDR1 as SGHTA and CDR2 as FQGNSA. Here the CDR3 DNA reads TGTGCCAGCAGCTTATGCGGCCTAGATACGCAGTATTTT. Protein product: CASSLCGLDTQYF.

This clonotype showed up just a few times. The CDR3 DNA sequence: TGTGCCAGCAGCGTGGGACAGGCCGGAAACACCATATATTTT. Protein sequence: CASSVGQAGNTIYF. V usage is TRBV7-3 and J usage is TRBJ1-3; TRBD1 agrees at 8 bases. The CDR3 is 14 residues long. CDR1 is SGHTA, CDR2 FQGTGA, per germline. The junction had 4 bases not matched to a gene; V was cut back by 5 bases and J by 4 bases.

This chain links TRBV6-1 with TRBJ1-2; no clear D gene. V was shortened by 8 bases and J by 4 bases, with 14 bases between the two germline ends. The CDR3 consists of 13 residues. In germline, CDR1 is MNHNS, CDR2 SASEGT. This CDR3 reads CASRPDGIYGYTF. DNA of the CDR3: TGTGCCAGCCGGCCGGACGGGATCTATGGCTACACCTTC.

Remarks on this clonotype: Given a much more abundant clone one base away, this may be a read error. The chain employs TRBV7-8 and TRBJ2-1; D gene ambiguous. Germline V CDR1 and CDR2: SGHVS, FQNEAQ. The CDR3 spans 13 residues. This CDR3 is CASSPHLYNERFF. Written as DNA, the CDR3 is TGTGCCAGCAGCCCCCACCTTTACAATGAGCGGTTCTTC.

There are a few counts of this clonotype. J is TRBJ2-1 and V is TRBV15; a weak D match, TRBD2 (5 bases). V gave up 2 bases and J gave up 4 bases, with 12 bases separating them. The CDR3 sequence is 15 residues long. Germline V lookup: CDR1 LNHNV, CDR2 YYDKDF (reference sequence). The chain's CDR3 is CATSRRSGSYNEQFF. Here the CDR3 DNA reads TGTGCCACCAGCAGAAGAAGCGGCTCTTACAATGAGCAGTTCTTC.

The V and J genes are TRBV4-2 and TRBJ2-3, with a possible D match to TRBD1 (5 bases). The CDR3 loop spans 14 amino acids. Germline V gene sequence: CDR1 LGHNA, CDR2 YNFKEQ. V lost 5 bases and J lost 3, with 12 bases in between. The DNA of the CDR3 is TGTGCCAGCAGCGGTACGCAGGGTACAGATACGCAGTATTTT. Encoded protein: CASSGTQGTDTQYF.

V usage is TRBV20-1 and J usage is TRBJ2-3, with TRBD2 matching 12 bases. V lost 6 bases, J lost 6 bases, and 10 bases stayed unmatched. CDR3 length: 15 residues. Germline-derived CDR1 and CDR2 are DFQATT and SNEGSKA (reference sequence). CDR3 in amino acids: CSATGLAGSVDTQYF. The CDR3 DNA is TGCAGTGCGACAGGACTAGCGGGATCGGTGGATACGCAGTATTTT.